This entry lists 9 T cell receptor beta chains sequenced from one sample in a study of blood T cell repertoires in COVID-19 (dated by TCRdb to about 2020). Receptor amplification or capture employed the immunoSEQ multiplex PCR assay. TCRdb provides this immuneACCESS table in a form limited to in-frame rearrangements. Some clones are lacking; in checked studies, under half of them reflect an unresolved V gene, and why the rest are absent is not known. Here the sample has some 180,000 clones; approximately 79% occur a single time. About 5% of the sample is held by the ten biggest clonotypes. The sample consisted of PBMCs or T cells enriched from blood (not recorded which). Receptor source: a woman aged 60-75 years with acute COVID-19.

This clone was found a few times. One end of the junction fails to match germline, which may point to a read error. The chain combines TRBV6-2 or TRBV6-3 with TRBJ2-3; 14 bases map to TRBD2. The CDR3 runs 18 residues. From germline, CDR1 is MNHEY and CDR2 SVGEGT. Written as DNA, the CDR3 is TGTGCCAGCAGCCTCGGCGGGACTAGCGGGGGCCTCACAAATACGCAGTATTTT. It is translated as CASSLGGTSGGLTNTQYF.

The chain has TRBV3-1 (or the pseudogene TRBV3-2) and TRBJ2-7, with 10 bases aligning to TRBD1. V dropped 2 bases and J dropped 6; count of bases not matched to a gene: 1. CDR3 length equals 13 residues. The germline CDR1 and CDR2 sequences are LGHDT and YNNKEL (reference sequence). DNA of the CDR3: TGTGCCAGCAGCCAACGGACAGGGGGCGAGCAGTACTTC. Its translation: CASSQRTGGEQYF.

This sequence joins TRBV6-5 and TRBJ2-4; D is uncertain. The CDR3 is made up of 13 amino acids. Germline CDR1 reads MNHEY; CDR2 reads SVGAGI. The germline V and J ends were trimmed by 5 bases and 7 bases, with 12 bases remaining between them. The CDR3 coding sequence is TGTGCCAGCAGTCTTGGTTGGCGGAACATTCAGTACTTC. Translated: CASSLGWRNIQYF.

The chain joins TRBV5-1 to TRBJ2-1; 13 bases are a match to TRBD2. Germline CDR1 and CDR2: SGHRS and YFSETQ. The CDR3 runs 15 residues. V lost 3 bases to trimming and J lost 7 bases; unmatched junction nucleotides: 4. The CDR3, as DNA: TGCGCCAGCAGCTCAGGGACTAGCGGGGTGAATGAGCAGTTCTTC. Its translation: CASSSGTSGVNEQFF.

The chain couples TRBV14 to TRBJ1-3, with 8 bases that match TRBD1. CDR3 length equals 18 residues. V shed 5 bases, J shed 0 bases, and the junction held 12 bases outside the gene matches. Germline V gene data show CDR1 as SGHDN and CDR2 as FVKESK. Written as DNA, the CDR3 is TGTGCCAGCAGCGGGACAGGTAGATTTACCGACTCTGGAAACACCATATATTTT. It translates to CASSGTGRFTDSGNTIYF.

The V and J genes are TRBV6-5 and TRBJ1-1; TRBD1 matches at 7 bases. Trimming removed 10 bases from V and 0 bases from J; junction bases left unmatched: 5. The CDR3 is made up of 13 amino acids. The germline V gene has CDR1 MNHEY and CDR2 SVGAGI. The CDR3 sequence: CATGTEVNTEAFF. The CDR3 coding sequence is TGTGCCACCGGGACAGAGGTGAACACTGAAGCTTTCTTT.

The genes are TRBV5-1 and TRBJ2-6; 9 positions agree with TRBD2. The CDR3 is 20 amino acids. Unmatched junction bases numbered 13, after V lost 0 bases and J lost 3 bases. CDR1 and CDR2 (germline): SGHRS, YFSETQ. The CDR3 spells CASSLDLAGHFKFGANVLTF. CDR3 in DNA: TGCGCCAGCAGCTTGGATCTAGCGGGACATTTTAAGTTTGGGGCCAACGTCCTGACTTTC.

The chain couples TRBV3-1 (or the pseudogene TRBV3-2) to TRBJ2-1, with 10 nucleotides matching TRBD2. CDR3 length: 13 residues. With 4 bases clipped from V and 8 bases from J, the junction kept 2 bases outside the gene matches. Germline lookup yields CDR1 LGHDT and CDR2 YNNKEL (reference sequence). The CDR3 reads CASSPTSGYEQFF. The CDR3 bases are TGTGCCAGCAGCCCGACTAGCGGGTATGAGCAGTTCTTC.

J is TRBJ2-1 and V is TRBV7-9, with D perhaps matching TRBD1 (5 bases). Looked up from germline, CDR1 is SEHNR and CDR2 is FQNEAQ (reference sequence). The V and J ends lost 1 base and 4 bases respectively, with 11 bases between them. The CDR3 spans 15 residues. This chain's CDR3 is CASSLGLGEYNEQFF. In DNA, the CDR3 is TGTGCCAGCAGCTTAGGGTTAGGGGAATACAATGAGCAGTTCTTC.